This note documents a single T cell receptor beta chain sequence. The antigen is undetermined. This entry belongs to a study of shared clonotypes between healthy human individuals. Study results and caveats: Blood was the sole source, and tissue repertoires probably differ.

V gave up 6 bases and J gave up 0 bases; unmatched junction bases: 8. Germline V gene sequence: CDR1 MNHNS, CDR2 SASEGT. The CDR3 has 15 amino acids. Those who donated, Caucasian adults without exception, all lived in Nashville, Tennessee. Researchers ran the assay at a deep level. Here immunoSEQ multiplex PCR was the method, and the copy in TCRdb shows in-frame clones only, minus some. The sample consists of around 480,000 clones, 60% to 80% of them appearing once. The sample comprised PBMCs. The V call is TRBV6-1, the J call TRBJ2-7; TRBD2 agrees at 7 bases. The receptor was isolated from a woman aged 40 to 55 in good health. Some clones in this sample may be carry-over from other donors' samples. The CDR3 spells CASRPGRHSSYEQYF. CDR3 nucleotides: TGTGCCAGCAGACCCGGGAGGCACTCCTCCTACGAGCAGTACTTC.